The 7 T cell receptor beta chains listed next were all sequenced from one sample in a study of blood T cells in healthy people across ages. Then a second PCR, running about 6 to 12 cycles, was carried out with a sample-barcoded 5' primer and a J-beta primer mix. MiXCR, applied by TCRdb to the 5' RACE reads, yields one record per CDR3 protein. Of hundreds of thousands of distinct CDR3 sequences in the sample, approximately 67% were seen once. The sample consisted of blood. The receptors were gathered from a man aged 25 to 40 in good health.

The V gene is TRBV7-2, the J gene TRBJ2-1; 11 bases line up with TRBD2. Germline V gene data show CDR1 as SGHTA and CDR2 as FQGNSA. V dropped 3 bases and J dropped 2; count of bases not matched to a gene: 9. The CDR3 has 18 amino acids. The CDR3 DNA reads TGTGCCAGCAGCTTTACCCCCTATAGCGGGGGGGCCTACAATGAGCAGTTCTTC. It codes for CASSFTPYSGGAYNEQFF.

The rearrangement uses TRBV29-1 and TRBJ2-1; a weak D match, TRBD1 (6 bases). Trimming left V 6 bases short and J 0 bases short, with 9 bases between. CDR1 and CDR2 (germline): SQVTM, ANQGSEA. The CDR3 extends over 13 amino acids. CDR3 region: CSVRGSSYNEQFF. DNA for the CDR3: TGCAGCGTCAGGGGTTCCTCCTACAATGAGCAGTTCTTC.

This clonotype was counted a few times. CDR3 in amino acids: CASSSGTGYYNEQFF. The CDR3 DNA follows: TGCGCCAGCAGCTCCGGGACAGGGTACTACAATGAGCAGTTCTTC. The V call is TRBV5-1, the J call TRBJ2-1; 9 bases are shared with TRBD1. The V and J ends lost 3 bases and 3 bases, in that order; junction bases with no gene match: 4. Per germline, CDR1 SGHRS and CDR2 YFSETQ. The CDR3 totals 15 residues.

The CDR3: CASTSEGDNYGYTF. CDR3 nucleotide sequence: TGTGCCAGCACCTCGGAGGGAGACAACTATGGCTACACCTTC. J is TRBJ1-2 and V is TRBV12-3 or TRBV12-4; no clear D. The CDR3 consists of 14 residues. The V end was cut by 7 bases, the J end by 2 bases, with 14 bases between.

This CDR3 reads CASSTGGRDYYEQYF. DNA of the CDR3: TGTGCCAGCAGTACTGGGGGCAGGGACTATTACGAGCAGTACTTC. This chain uses TRBV28 with TRBJ2-7, with D maybe TRBD2 (7 bases). The V end was cut by 5 bases, the J end by 4 bases, with 18 bases between. Germline V gene sequence: CDR1 MDHEN, CDR2 SYDVKM. This CDR3 is built from 15 residues.

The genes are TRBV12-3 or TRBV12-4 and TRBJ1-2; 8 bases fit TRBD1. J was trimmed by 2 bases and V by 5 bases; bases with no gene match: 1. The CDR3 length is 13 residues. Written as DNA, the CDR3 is TGTGCCAGCAGTGGGGACAGGAACTATGGCTACACCTTC. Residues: CASSGDRNYGYTF.

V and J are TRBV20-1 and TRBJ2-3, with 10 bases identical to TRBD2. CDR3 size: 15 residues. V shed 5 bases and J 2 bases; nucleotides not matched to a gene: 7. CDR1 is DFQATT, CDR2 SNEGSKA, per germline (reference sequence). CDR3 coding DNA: TGCAGTGCTCCGGGACTAGCGAGTCCCACAGATACGCAGTATTTT. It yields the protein CSAPGLASPTDTQYF.